This T cell receptor (beta chain) was observed in a study of vaccination effects on CD4 cells after COVID-19. CD4+ T cells specific for antigen were expanded with viral peptide pools by the ViraFEST assay before sequencing. After more than 8 days in culture, the CD4+ T cells were isolated. SARS-CoV-2 infection was confirmed by PCR in the person between March and December 2020. Cultures of about 2 million PBMC per well contained roughly 9.4 IU/ml IL-2 plus 10 ug/ml peptides. Half the medium was replaced with IL-2 medium on days 3 and 7. Sequencing used immunoSEQ multiplex PCR; TCRdb keeps in-frame clones, though not all of them. This sample has roughly 70,000 clones, with over 60% found just once. Note on this clone: Its antigen is undetermined.

Trimming took off 1 base at V and 2 bases at J, with 13 bases between the two ends. Germline CDR1 and CDR2: SGHKS and YYEKEE (reference sequence). CDR3 length equals 15 residues. This sequence was found in a human donor who had a prior SARS-CoV-2 infection. J is TRBJ2-7 and V is TRBV5-5; tentatively, D is TRBD2 (5 bases). This specimen consisted of CD4+ T cells from PBMCs cultured with HIV peptides, obtained before COVID-19 vaccination. The subset: HIV-1 Nef peptide pool negative control/reference culture. As DNA, the CDR3 is TGTGCCAGCAGCTTGAATTGGCGGGCGACCTACGAGCAGTACTTC. It is translated as CASSLNWRATYEQYF. The complete variable domain, with remaining parts taken from reference TRBV5-5 and TRBJ2-7, reads DAGVTQSPTHLIKTRGQQVTLRCSPISGHKSVSWYQQVLGQGPQFIFQYYEKEERGRGNFPDRFSARQFPNYSSELNVNALLLGDSALYLCASSLNWRATYEQYFGPGTRLTVT.